Sequencing of this TCR beta chain was carried out in a study of control samples from healthy donors and cancer patients (dated by TCRdb to the early 2020s). The library was prepared using the immunoSEQ multiplex PCR assay. Entries here come from immuneACCESS through TCRdb and include only in-frame sequences with V and J called. Some clones fail to appear in such tables; in the studies checked, an unresolved V gene covers under half of the shortfall, and the cause of the remainder is unknown. Here the sample has 70,000 to 80,000 clones; around four fifths occur a single time. The top ten clones comprise about 14% of the sample. The germline V gene supplies CDR1 MNHNS and CDR2 SASEGT. The CDR3 covers 15 residues, taking in both the cysteine and the phenylalanine. The sequence is cut down to CDR3 DNA, 45 bases in frame from base 1. Trimming takes 1 base from V and 2 bases from J, and the germline ends sit 9 bases apart.

On this clone: What antigen it recognizes has not been identified. One base away there is no much larger clone; base qualities are not given.

The receptor's source is a man between 45 and 60 years old in good health. Recombination linked TRBV6-1 to TRBJ1-3, with the identity of the D gene unclear. The sequencing input was blood. The sequenced DNA: TGTGCCAGCAGTGAAGGGTGGGGAACTGGAAACACCATATATTTT. It encodes CASSEGWGTGNTIYF.